This TCR beta chain was identified during a study of cytomegalovirus exposure and HLA in healthy donors. Overall study results and limits: A classifier reportedly called cytomegalovirus status with high sensitivity and specificity. TCR beta chains numbering about 160 were designated cytomegalovirus-associated.

The V end lost 4 bases, the J end lost 4 bases, and 7 bases lay between the germline ends. Per the germline V gene, CDR1 is MGHDK and CDR2 is SYGVNS. This CDR3 region has 13 residues. Worth noting for this clone: As yet, its antigen is unknown.

Method: immunoSEQ multiplex PCR; TCRdb's copy keeps in-frame clones and lacks some. The sample lists tens of thousands of clones, about 87% occurring once. Separation from the roughly 700-subject first cohort characterized the roughly 120-subject validation cohort, to which the donors belonged. J is TRBJ2-2 and V is TRBV25-1, with D maybe TRBD1 (5 bases). This TCR came from a woman in her late teens or twenties in good health and CMV-seropositive. Sequencing was done on a sample of PBMCs. The CDR3 region is CASSGTGTGELFF. DNA for the CDR3: TGTGCCAGCAGTGGTACAGGCACCGGGGAGCTGTTTTTT.